This entry lists 30 T cell receptor beta chains sequenced from one sample in a study of T-cell memory formation after mild COVID-19. TCRdb re-analysed the 5' RACE reads in MiXCR, keeping a single row per CDR3 protein. The profile covers over 300,000 distinct CDR3 sequences, with around 20% appearing a single time and roughly 23% taken by the ten largest. Sequencing was performed on PBMCs or a T cell subset sorted from them (not recorded which). The receptor source for this set is a man younger than 35 who had mild COVID-19 (a few samples of this study predate the infection). Cell type and time point are not known.

The sample holds a few counts of this clonotype. The V and J genes are TRBV10-3 and TRBJ1-1; D is possibly TRBD1 (5 bases). The germline V gene encodes CDR1 ENHRY and CDR2 SYGVKD. With 2 bases removed from V and 3 bases from J, the gap between germline ends came to 13 bases. The CDR3 extends over 15 amino acids. Here the CDR3 reads CAISEGAGTYTEAFF. The CDR3 nucleotides are TGTGCCATCAGTGAGGGGGCAGGGACCTACACTGAAGCTTTCTTT.

This clonotype is labeled medium-sized (0.01 to 0.1%). Relative to the germline gene, one junction end is altered; a read error may explain this. The chain has TRBV5-1 and TRBJ2-1, with 8 nucleotides matching TRBD2. Germline V CDR1 and CDR2: SGHRS, YFSETQ. The CDR3 is 14 amino acids. The CDR3, as DNA: TGTGCCAGCAGTTTGGGCGGGGGGTACAATGAGCAGTTCTTC. As protein: CASSLGGGYNEQFF.

The chain combines TRBV18 with TRBJ1-1; 7 nucleotides align to TRBD1. V shed 6 bases and J 9 bases; nucleotides not matched to a gene: 10. Germline V gives CDR1 KGHSH, CDR2 LQKENI. The CDR3 totals 13 residues. This CDR3 is CASSPDRIAKAFF. In nucleotides, the CDR3 is TGTGCCAGCTCCCCGGACAGGATAGCTAAAGCTTTCTTT.

This clonotype was counted ten times or more. The CDR3 spells CASSPYQETQYF. The CDR3 DNA reads TGTGCCAGCTCACCGTACCAAGAGACCCAGTACTTC. The rearrangement uses TRBV18 and TRBJ2-5; D call uncertain. Deletions cut 3 bases from V and 0 bases from J, with 2 bases between. Germline CDR1 reads KGHSH; CDR2 reads LQKENI. The CDR3 runs 12 residues.

The chain is built from TRBV5-1 and TRBJ2-7; 8 positions agree with TRBD1. This CDR3 comprises 14 residues. Germline-derived CDR1 and CDR2 are SGHRS and YFSETQ. The V segment lost 5 bases and the J segment 0 bases; nucleotides outside the gene matches: 4. The CDR3 spells CASRRTGSSYEQYV. The CDR3 DNA reads as TGCGCCAGCAGAAGGACAGGGAGCTCCTACGAGCAGTACGTC.

This clonotype came up a few times. The chain employs TRBV3-1 and TRBJ2-7; D tentatively reads TRBD1 or TRBD2 (6 bases each). Germline-derived CDR1 and CDR2 are LGHDT and YNNKEL (reference sequence). The CDR3 spans 14 residues. V shed 1 base and J shed 2 bases, with 9 bases lying between them. The CDR3: CASSQAGGPYEQYF. CDR3 sequence (DNA): TGTGCCAGCAGCCAAGCCGGGGGCCCCTACGAGCAGTACTTC.

The chain joins TRBV12-3 or TRBV12-4 to TRBJ2-1; 12 bases fit TRBD2. Trimming took 4 bases from V and 4 from J; bases not matched to a gene: 5. CDR3 length: 16 residues. The CDR3 here is CASSSLAGGQYNEQFF. DNA of the CDR3: TGTGCCAGCAGTTCCCTAGCGGGGGGGCAGTACAATGAGCAGTTCTTC.

In this sample, this clonotype turned up a few times. This chain connects TRBV28 to TRBJ1-2, with D hard to call. The CDR3 extends over 13 amino acids. Germline CDR1 reads MDHEN; CDR2 reads SYDVKM. V was cut by 6 bases and J by 3 bases, with 11 bases left in between. CDR3 coding DNA: TGTGCCAGCAGCCAGACGCCTGACTATGGCTACACCTTC. Its protein is CASSQTPDYGYTF.

V and J are TRBV12-3 or TRBV12-4 and TRBJ2-3, with 9 bases that match TRBD2. V lost 1 base to trimming and J lost 2 bases; unmatched junction nucleotides: 7. The CDR3 runs to 17 residues. CDR3 sequence (DNA): TGTGCCAGCAGTTTAGGCGCGGGAGGGTGGAACACAGATACGCAGTATTTT. Protein product: CASSLGAGGWNTDTQYF.

This clonotype was seen a few times. The chain is built from TRBV20-1 and TRBJ1-3; 8 bases match TRBD1. The germline gives CDR1 DFQATT, CDR2 SNEGSKA (reference sequence). Losses at the gene ends were 3 bases for V and 5 bases for J; bases not matched to a gene: 15. The CDR3 extends over 17 amino acids. The CDR3 loop is CSASGQGVGEVRNTIYF. The CDR3 DNA follows: TGCAGTGCTAGCGGACAGGGCGTAGGCGAGGTCCGAAACACCATATATTTT.

At least ten counts were recorded for this clonotype. This chain connects TRBV20-1 to TRBJ2-2; no reliable D call. V dropped 6 bases and J dropped 5 bases, with 10 bases sitting between them. Per the germline V gene, CDR1 is DFQATT and CDR2 is SNEGSKA (reference sequence). The CDR3 is 12 amino acids. Here the CDR3 DNA reads TGCAGTGCCCCGGAAGTAACCGGGGAGCTGTTTTTT. This gives the protein CSAPEVTGELFF.

This chain connects TRBV7-3 to TRBJ1-1, with 8 bases lining up with TRBD1. CDR3 length equals 15 residues. Germline assignment: CDR1 SGHTA and CDR2 FQGTGA. The V gene end was trimmed by 6 bases and the J gene end by 1 base; junction bases not matched to a gene: 7. CDR3 residues: CASSSGQGGNTEAFF. The DNA of the CDR3 is TGTGCCAGCAGTTCAGGACAGGGTGGGAACACTGAAGCTTTCTTT.

The chain joins TRBV5-1 to TRBJ1-1; maybe TRBD1 (5 bases). This CDR3 spans 15 amino acids. The V gene lost 4 bases and the J gene lost 5 bases, with 18 bases spanning the gap. From germline, CDR1 is SGHRS and CDR2 YFSETQ. CDR3 loop: CASSPGQGAGTEAFF. The DNA of the CDR3 is TGCGCCAGCAGCCCTGGGCAGGGTGCGGGAACTGAAGCTTTCTTT.

V gene TRBV20-1 combines with J gene TRBJ1-1; a weak D match, TRBD1 (6 bases). Trimming left V 3 bases short and J 4 bases short, with 12 bases between. The CDR3 is 13 amino acids. Per germline, CDR1 DFQATT and CDR2 SNEGSKA (reference sequence). For the CDR3, the DNA is TGCAGTGCTAGTTCCGCAGGGGTCACTGAAGCTTTCTTT. This sequence encodes CSASSAGVTEAFF.

The chain uses TRBV7-2 and TRBJ1-5, with D possibly matching TRBD1 (5 bases). The CDR3 is 14 residues long. Between the trimmed V and J ends, which lost 5 bases and 7 bases, there was a span of 15 bases. CDR1 is SGHTA and CDR2 is FQGNSA in the germline V gene. The CDR3 coding sequence is TGTGCCAGCAGCCCCGACCGGGGGGGGCAGCCCCAGCATTTT. Protein sequence: CASSPDRGGQPQHF. Looking up the rest from reference TRBV7-2 and TRBJ1-5 gives the full variable domain: GAGVSQSPSNKVTEKGKDVELRCDPISGHTALYWYRQSLGQGLEFLIYFQGNSAPDKSGLPSDRFSAERTGGSVSTLTIQRTQQEDSAVYLCASSPDRGGQPQHFGDGTRLSIL.

A few counts support this clonotype. The rearrangement uses TRBV5-1 and TRBJ1-5; 7 nucleotides align to TRBD1. The length of the CDR3 is 15 residues. CDR1 is SGHRS, CDR2 YFSETQ, per germline. V shed 4 bases, J shed 2 bases, and the junction held 6 bases outside the gene matches. CDR3 in DNA: TGCGCCAGCAGCCCCGGGACAGAAGGCAATCAGCCCCAGCATTTT. Residues: CASSPGTEGNQPQHF.

The chain has TRBV7-8 and TRBJ2-5, with 8 positions matching TRBD2. The CDR3 is made up of 16 amino acids. The germline V gene has CDR1 SGHVS and CDR2 FQNEAQ. V gave up 5 bases and J gave up 2 bases; unmatched junction bases: 10. In DNA, the CDR3 is TGTGCCAGCAGCATCGCAGGACTAGCCTTACAAGAGACCCAGTACTTC. It yields the protein CASSIAGLALQETQYF.

The sample holds a few counts of this clonotype. The chain uses TRBV6-5 and TRBJ2-5; 8 nucleotides agree with TRBD2. Germline V gives CDR1 MNHEY, CDR2 SVGAGI. Unmatched junction bases numbered 7, after V lost 6 bases and J lost 4 bases. This CDR3 contains 14 residues. CDR3 nucleotide sequence: TGTGCCAGCAGCATACCGGGGGGGCCAGAGACCCAGTACTTC. Protein sequence: CASSIPGGPETQYF.

V usage is TRBV11-2 and J usage is TRBJ2-5; the match to TRBD2 covers 13 bases. The CDR3 has 18 residues. Unmatched junction bases numbered 15, after V lost 6 bases and J lost 5 bases. The germline V gene encodes CDR1 SGHAT and CDR2 FQNNGV. In nucleotides, the CDR3 is TGTGCCAGCAGGCGTACTAGCGGGGGGGTCCCCGGCTGGGAGACCCAGTACTTC. It translates to CASRRTSGGVPGWETQYF.

There are a few counts of this clonotype. This chain connects TRBV7-2 to TRBJ1-1, with D maybe TRBD1 (5 bases). This CDR3 is built from 14 residues. Per the germline V gene, CDR1 is SGHTA and CDR2 is FQGNSA. Trimming shortened V by 2 bases and J by 5 bases, and 12 bases separated the two germline ends. CDR3 DNA sequence: TGTGCCAGCAGCTTAAGGGGCGGGGGGACTGAAGCTTTCTTT. It codes for CASSLRGGGTEAFF.

This clonotype was observed at least ten times. The chain carries TRBV6-2 or TRBV6-3 and TRBJ2-1; D remains ambiguous. V lost 2 bases, J lost 6 bases, and 2 bases lay in between. Germline-derived CDR1 and CDR2 are MNHEY and SVGEGT. The CDR3 contains 11 residues. The CDR3 DNA sequence: TGTGCCAGCAGTTACACCAATGAGCAGTTCTTC. Translated: CASSYTNEQFF.

This clonotype was counted a few times. The chain has TRBV12-3 or TRBV12-4 and TRBJ1-4; D is undetermined. The ends were cut back, 5 bases at V and 7 bases at J, with 14 bases in the middle. This CDR3 is built from 14 residues. The CDR3 protein is CASSQPPYIEKLFF. As DNA, the CDR3 is TGTGCCAGCAGTCAACCCCCGTACATTGAAAAACTGTTTTTT.

The chain joins TRBV12-3 or TRBV12-4 to TRBJ1-2, with TRBD1 matching 8 bases. There are 14 residues in the CDR3. The junction had 5 bases not matched to a gene; V was cut back by 4 bases and J by 4 bases. CDR3 region: CASSYGQGSYGYTF. The CDR3 DNA follows: TGTGCCAGCAGTTATGGACAGGGAAGCTATGGCTACACCTTC.

This clonotype has a handful of counts. This rearrangement joins TRBV13 to TRBJ2-7, with 8 bases aligning to TRBD2. The CDR3 runs to 15 residues. Germline trimming cut 2 bases from V and 3 bases from J; bases unmatched to any gene: 6. CDR1 and CDR2 from the germline V gene are PRHDT and FYEKMQ (reference sequence). CDR3 DNA: TGTGCCAGCAGCTTAACCGGGGGGGATTTCTACGAGCAGTACTTC. This gives the protein CASSLTGGDFYEQYF. The complete variable domain, with remaining parts taken from reference TRBV13 and TRBJ2-7, reads AAGVIQSPRHLIKEKRETATLKCYPIPRHDTVYWYQQGPGQDPQFLISFYEKMQSDKGSIPDRFSAQQFSDYHSELNMSSLELGDSALYFCASSLTGGDFYEQYFGPGTRLTVT.

This clonotype was recorded a few times. The V call is TRBV4-1, the J call TRBJ1-5; 10 positions match TRBD1. The V and J ends lost 4 bases and 3 bases, in that order; junction bases with no gene match: 3. CDR1 and CDR2 from the germline V gene are MGHRA and YSYEKL. This CDR3 spans 15 amino acids. This CDR3 is CASSRGQGPNQPQHF. CDR3 sequence (DNA): TGCGCCAGCAGCCGGGGACAGGGGCCCAATCAGCCCCAGCATTTT.

This clonotype showed up just once. The junction differs from germline at one of its ends, possibly a read error. Here the CDR3 reads CATSRDGYSNQPQHF. CDR3 bases: TGTGCCACCAGCCGAGACGGATATAGCAATCAGCCCCAGCATTTT. The chain has TRBV15 and TRBJ1-5; D is uncertain. The CDR3 contains 15 residues. Looked up from germline, CDR1 is LNHNV and CDR2 is YYDKDF (reference sequence).

A few counts support this clonotype. The chain employs TRBV3-1 and TRBJ1-1; 9 bases align to TRBD1. V trimming: 4 bases; J trimming: 11 bases; junction bases outside the gene matches: 17. The CDR3 contains 16 residues. Germline CDR1 reads LGHDT; CDR2 reads YNNKEL (reference sequence). CDR3 coding DNA: TGTGCCAGCAGCCGCCTCCCCGACAGGGGGACCTCACGGGCTTTCTTT. Translated: CASSRLPDRGTSRAFF.

This clonotype was found a few times. The J gene is TRBJ2-4, the V gene TRBV6-2 or TRBV6-3, with D possibly being TRBD2 (6 bases). Looked up from germline, CDR1 is MNHEY and CDR2 is SVGEGT. The CDR3 is 14 residues long. V shed 0 bases and J shed 8 bases, with 11 bases lying between them. The chain's CDR3 is CASSYSVTGDIQYF. The DNA of the CDR3 is TGTGCCAGCAGTTACTCGGTCACGGGGGACATTCAGTACTTC.

This clonotype appeared a few times. V usage is TRBV20-1 and J usage is TRBJ1-4; 9 nucleotides line up with TRBD1. CDR1 is DFQATT, CDR2 SNEGSKA, per germline (reference sequence). J gave up 5 bases and V 3 bases, and 13 bases lay outside the gene matches. The CDR3 length is 17 residues. In DNA form, the CDR3 reads TGCAGTGCTAGTCCTATGCCGGGACAGGGCTTCAATGAAAAACTGTTTTTT. The encoded protein is CSASPMPGQGFNEKLFF.

This chain uses TRBV6-2 or TRBV6-3 with TRBJ1-3; a weak D match, TRBD1 (5 bases). The germline V and J ends were trimmed by 2 bases and 2 bases, with 13 bases remaining between them. Germline lookup yields CDR1 MNHEY and CDR2 SVGEGT. The CDR3 consists of 16 residues. Here the CDR3 DNA reads TGTGCCAGCAGTTACGACAGACTTGGAGCTGGAAACACCATATATTTT. Encoded protein: CASSYDRLGAGNTIYF.